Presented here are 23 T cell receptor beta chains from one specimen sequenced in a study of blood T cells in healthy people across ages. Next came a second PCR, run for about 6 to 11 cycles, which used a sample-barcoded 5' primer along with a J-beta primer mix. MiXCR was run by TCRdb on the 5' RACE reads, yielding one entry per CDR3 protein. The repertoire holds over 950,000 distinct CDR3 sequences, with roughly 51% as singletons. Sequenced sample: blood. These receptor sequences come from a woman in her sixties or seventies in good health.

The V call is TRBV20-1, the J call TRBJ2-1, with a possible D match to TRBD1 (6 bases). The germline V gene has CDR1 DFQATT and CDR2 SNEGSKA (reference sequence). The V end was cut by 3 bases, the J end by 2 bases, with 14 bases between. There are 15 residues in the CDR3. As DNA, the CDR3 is TGCAGTGCTAGGAGGGGCAGGGGACCCTACAATGAGCAGTTCTTC. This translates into CSARRGRGPYNEQFF.

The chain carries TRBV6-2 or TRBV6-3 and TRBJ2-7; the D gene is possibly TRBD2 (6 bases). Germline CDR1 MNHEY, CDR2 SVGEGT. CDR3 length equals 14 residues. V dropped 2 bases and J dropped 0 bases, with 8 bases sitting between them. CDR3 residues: CASSYMGGSYEQYF. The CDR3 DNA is TGTGCCAGCAGTTACATGGGAGGCTCCTACGAGCAGTACTTC.

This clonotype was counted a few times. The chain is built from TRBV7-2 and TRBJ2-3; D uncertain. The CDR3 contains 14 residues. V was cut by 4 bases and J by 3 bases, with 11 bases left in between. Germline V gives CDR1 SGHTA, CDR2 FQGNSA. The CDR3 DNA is TGTGCCAGCAGCTCGAGGATCCCGACAGATACGCAGTATTTT. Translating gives CASSSRIPTDTQYF. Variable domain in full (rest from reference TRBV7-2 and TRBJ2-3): GAGVSQSPSNKVTEKGKDVELRCDPISGHTALYWYRQSLGQGLEFLIYFQGNSAPDKSGLPSDRFSAERTGGSVSTLTIQRTQQEDSAVYLCASSSRIPTDTQYFGPGTRLTVL.

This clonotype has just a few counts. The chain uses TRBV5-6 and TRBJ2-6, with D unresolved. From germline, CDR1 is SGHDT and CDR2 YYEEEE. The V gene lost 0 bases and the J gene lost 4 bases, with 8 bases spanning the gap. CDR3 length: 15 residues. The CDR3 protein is CASSLGPYGANVLTF. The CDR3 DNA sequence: TGTGCCAGCAGCTTGGGTCCTTACGGGGCCAACGTCCTGACTTTC.

The CDR3 loop reads CASAGQHANYGYTF. The CDR3 coding sequence is TGTGCCAGCGCTGGACAGCACGCTAACTATGGCTACACCTTC. The chain has TRBV12-3 or TRBV12-4 and TRBJ1-2; a weak D match, TRBD1 (6 bases). V was cut by 8 bases and J by 0 bases, with 13 bases left in between. CDR3 length equals 14 residues.

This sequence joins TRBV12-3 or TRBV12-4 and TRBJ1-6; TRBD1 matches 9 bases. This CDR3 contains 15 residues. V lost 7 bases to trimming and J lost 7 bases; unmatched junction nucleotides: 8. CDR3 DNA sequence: TGTGCCAGCAAGGGGACAGGGAACTTGAATTCACCCCTCCACTTT. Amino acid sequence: CASKGTGNLNSPLHF.

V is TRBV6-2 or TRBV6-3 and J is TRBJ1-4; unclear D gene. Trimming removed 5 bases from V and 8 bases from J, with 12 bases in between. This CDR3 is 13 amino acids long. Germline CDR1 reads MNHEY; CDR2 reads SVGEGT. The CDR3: CASSARGGEKLFF. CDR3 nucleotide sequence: TGTGCCAGCAGTGCGAGAGGCGGGGAAAAACTGTTTTTT.

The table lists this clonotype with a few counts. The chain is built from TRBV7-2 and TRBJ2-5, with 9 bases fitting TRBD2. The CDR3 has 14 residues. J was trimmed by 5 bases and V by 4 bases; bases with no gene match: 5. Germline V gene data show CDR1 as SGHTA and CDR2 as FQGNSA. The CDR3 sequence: CASSSAGGGETQYF. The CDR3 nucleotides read TGTGCCAGCAGCTCCGCGGGAGGGGGCGAGACCCAGTACTTC.

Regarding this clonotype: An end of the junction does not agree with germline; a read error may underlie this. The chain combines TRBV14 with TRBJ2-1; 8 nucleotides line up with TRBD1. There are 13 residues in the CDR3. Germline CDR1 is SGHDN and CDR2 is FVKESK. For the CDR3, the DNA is TGTGCCAGCAGCCAAATAACGGACAGGGAGCTGTTCTTC. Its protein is CASSQITDRELFF.

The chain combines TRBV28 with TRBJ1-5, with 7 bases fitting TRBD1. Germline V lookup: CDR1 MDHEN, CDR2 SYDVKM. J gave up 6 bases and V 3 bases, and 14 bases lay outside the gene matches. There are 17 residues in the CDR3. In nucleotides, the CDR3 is TGTGCCAGCAGTTTTCGGGCAGGGGGAACTCTACGTCAGCCCCAGCATTTT. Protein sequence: CASSFRAGGTLRQPQHF.

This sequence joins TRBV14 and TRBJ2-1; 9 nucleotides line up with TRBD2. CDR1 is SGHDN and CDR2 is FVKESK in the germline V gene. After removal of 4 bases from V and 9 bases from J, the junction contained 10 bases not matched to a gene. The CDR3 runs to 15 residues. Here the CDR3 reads CASSRQGTSLGEQFF. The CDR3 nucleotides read TGTGCCAGCAGCCGCCAGGGGACTAGCTTGGGTGAGCAGTTCTTC. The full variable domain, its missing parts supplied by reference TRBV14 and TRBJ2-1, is EAGVTQFPSHSVIEKGQTVTLRCDPISGHDNLYWYRRVMGKEIKFLLHFVKESKQDESGMPNNRFLAERTGGTYSTLKVQPAELEDSGVYFCASSRQGTSLGEQFFGPGTRLTVL.

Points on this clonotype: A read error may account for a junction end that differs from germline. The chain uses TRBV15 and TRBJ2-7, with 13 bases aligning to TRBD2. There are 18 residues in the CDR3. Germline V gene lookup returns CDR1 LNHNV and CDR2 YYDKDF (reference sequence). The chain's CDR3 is CASSSVLPGLAGTYEQYF. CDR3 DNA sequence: TGTGCCTCCAGCAGCGTTCTACCGGGACTAGCGGGGACCTACGAGCAGTACTTC.

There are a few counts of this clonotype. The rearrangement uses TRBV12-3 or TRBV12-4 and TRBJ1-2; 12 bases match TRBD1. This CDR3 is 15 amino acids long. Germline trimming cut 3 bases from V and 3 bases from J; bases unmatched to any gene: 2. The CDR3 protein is CASSFGTGGDYGYTF. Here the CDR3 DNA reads TGTGCCAGCAGTTTCGGGACAGGGGGCGACTATGGCTACACCTTC.

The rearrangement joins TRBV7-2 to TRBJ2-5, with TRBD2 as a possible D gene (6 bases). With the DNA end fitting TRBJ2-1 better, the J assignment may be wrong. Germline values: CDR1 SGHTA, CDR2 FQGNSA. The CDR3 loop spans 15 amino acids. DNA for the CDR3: TGTGCCAGCAGCCCCGAACTAGCCCCCCAAGAGACCCAGTTCTTC. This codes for CASSPELAPQETQFF.

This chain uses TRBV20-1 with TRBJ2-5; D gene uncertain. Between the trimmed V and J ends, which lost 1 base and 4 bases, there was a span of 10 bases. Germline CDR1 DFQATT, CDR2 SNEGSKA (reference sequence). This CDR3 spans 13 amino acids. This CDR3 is CSARVVGLETQYF. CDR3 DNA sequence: TGCAGTGCTAGAGTGGTAGGGTTAGAGACCCAGTACTTC.

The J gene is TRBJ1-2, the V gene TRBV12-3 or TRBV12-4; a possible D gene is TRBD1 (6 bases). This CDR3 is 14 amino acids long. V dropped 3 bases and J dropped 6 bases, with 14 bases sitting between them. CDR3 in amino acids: CASSFIGGLDGYTF. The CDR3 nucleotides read TGTGCCAGCAGTTTTATCGGGGGGCTCGATGGCTACACCTTC.

The CDR3 sequence: CASSQAGTSGKEDEQFF. CDR3 bases: TGCGCCAGCAGCCAAGCCGGGACTAGCGGGAAAGAGGATGAGCAGTTCTTC. The rearrangement uses TRBV4-1 and TRBJ2-1, with 13 nucleotides matching TRBD2. V shed 1 base, J shed 8 bases, and the junction held 8 bases outside the gene matches. The germline V gene encodes CDR1 MGHRA and CDR2 YSYEKL. The CDR3 contains 17 residues.

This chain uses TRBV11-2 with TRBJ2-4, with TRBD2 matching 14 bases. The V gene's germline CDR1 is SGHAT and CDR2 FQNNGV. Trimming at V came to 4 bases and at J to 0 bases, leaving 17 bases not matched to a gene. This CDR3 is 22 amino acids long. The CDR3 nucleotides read TGTGCCAGCAGCTACCGGGACATGGCCGGGACTAGCGGGAGATTAGCCAAAAACATTCAGTACTTC. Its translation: CASSYRDMAGTSGRLAKNIQYF.

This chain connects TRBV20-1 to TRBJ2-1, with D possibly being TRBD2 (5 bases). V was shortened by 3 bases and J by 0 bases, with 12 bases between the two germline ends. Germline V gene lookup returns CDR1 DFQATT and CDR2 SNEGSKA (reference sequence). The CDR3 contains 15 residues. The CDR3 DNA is TGCAGTGCTAGGTTTCCTAGCTACTCCTACAATGAGCAGTTCTTC. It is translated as CSARFPSYSYNEQFF.

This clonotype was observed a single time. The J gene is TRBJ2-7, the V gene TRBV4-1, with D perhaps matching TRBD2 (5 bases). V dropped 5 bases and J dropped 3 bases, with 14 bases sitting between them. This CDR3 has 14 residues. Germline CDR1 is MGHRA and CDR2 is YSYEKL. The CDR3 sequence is CASSTPTRDYEQYF. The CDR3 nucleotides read TGCGCCAGCAGCACACCTACACGGGACTACGAGCAGTACTTC.

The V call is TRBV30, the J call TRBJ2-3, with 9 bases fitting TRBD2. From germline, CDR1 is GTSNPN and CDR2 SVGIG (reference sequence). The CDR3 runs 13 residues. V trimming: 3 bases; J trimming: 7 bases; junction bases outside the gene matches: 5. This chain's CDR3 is CAWSPLAGNTQYF. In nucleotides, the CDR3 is TGTGCCTGGAGCCCCCTAGCGGGAAATACGCAGTATTTT.

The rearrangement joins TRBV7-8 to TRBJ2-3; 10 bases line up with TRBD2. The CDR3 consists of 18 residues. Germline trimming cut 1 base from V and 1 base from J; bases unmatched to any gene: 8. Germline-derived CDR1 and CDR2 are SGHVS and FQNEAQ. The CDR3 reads CASSLVRAGGYGTDTQYF. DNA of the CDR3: TGTGCCAGCAGCTTAGTCCGAGCGGGAGGGTACGGCACAGATACGCAGTATTTT.

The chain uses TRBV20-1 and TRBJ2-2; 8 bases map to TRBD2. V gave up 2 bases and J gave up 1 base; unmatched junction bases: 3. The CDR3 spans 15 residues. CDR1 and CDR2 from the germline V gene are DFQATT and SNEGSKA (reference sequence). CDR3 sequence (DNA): TGCAGTGCTAGACTGGGACTAGGGAACACCGGGGAGCTGTTTTTT. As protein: CSARLGLGNTGELFF.